This is a list of T cell receptor beta chains from one sample in a study of T cells in Graves' hyperthyroidism and ophthalmopathy. TCRdb passed the multiplex PCR reads through MiXCR, listing each CDR3 protein once. This sample yields almost 600,000 distinct CDR3 sequences, of which about 14% are seen a single time; more than 5% belongs to the top ten. The material sequenced was blood. The receptors here all came from a woman between 25 and 40 years old with Graves' hyperthyroidism that later progressed to Graves' ophthalmopathy. Both conserved end residues are part of each CDR3. Fields, in order: V gene, clone size, J gene, CDR3 protein. Clone size is shown for a subset of rows, as once, few, many or a class of expanded clone.

TRBV7-8	many	TRBJ2-7	CASSFPLDRGYEQYF
TRBV27	many	TRBJ1-5	CASGPQGPDQPQHF
TRBV28	many	TRBJ2-1	CASSQPGNEQFF
TRBV4-1	few	TRBJ1-5	CASSQNPQGGNQPQHF
TRBV30	few	TRBJ1-5	CAWSVLDNQPQHF
TRBV3-1	few	TRBJ2-1	CASSQGAGVGYNEQFF
TRBV12-3/TRBV12-4	many	TRBJ2-3	CASSLPRATDTQYF
TRBV3-1	.	TRBJ2-7	CASSQAGFEQYF
TRBV2	.	TRBJ1-5	CASSGRRGGHQPQHF
TRBV5-5	many	TRBJ2-1	CASSPRTDNNEQFF
TRBV19	.	TRBJ2-3	CASMARGGFTDTQYF
TRBV4-1	many	TRBJ1-1	CASSQEQTVNTEAFF
TRBV11-2	many	TRBJ1-2	CASSLSLDRPNYGYTF
TRBV5-5	few	TRBJ1-1	CASRMDRDTEAFF
TRBV6-1	.	TRBJ2-7	CASTQPGTRTEQYF
TRBV20-1	many	TRBJ2-1	CSARDGRGRATYNEQFF
TRBV18	many	TRBJ2-5	CASSPAEETQYF
TRBV27	.	TRBJ2-7	CASSLGGRGYEQYF
TRBV3-1	many	TRBJ2-3	CASRNDRVGTDTQYF
TRBV20-1	many	TRBJ1-4	CSARGPGLSEKLFF
TRBV18	many	TRBJ2-5	CASSLGDRGSEYF
TRBV12-3/TRBV12-4	many	TRBJ1-2	CASSLEGYGYTF
TRBV10-3	many	TRBJ1-4	CATMDGTTNEKLFF
TRBV5-1	many	TRBJ1-4	CASSRPNPGATNEKLFF
TRBV27	few	TRBJ1-5	CASSSSPGSGNQPQHF
TRBV6-2/TRBV6-3	few	TRBJ1-1	CASSYRGYTEAFF
TRBV2	many	TRBJ2-5	CATAKGETQYF
TRBV3-1	few	TRBJ1-2	CASRTTGGANYGYTF
TRBV28	many	TRBJ1-5	CATGPVQPQHF
TRBV6-5	many	TRBJ2-1	CASSYSSPSGIYNEQFF
TRBV24-1	many	TRBJ2-1	CATSDLAGTSGAVEQFF
TRBV5-6	many	TRBJ1-4	CASSFTTGAENEKLFF
TRBV7-2	many	TRBJ2-2	CASSPGQAQPELFF
TRBV7-2	many	TRBJ1-4	CASSLAGTGFNEKLFF
TRBV6-1	many	TRBJ2-3	CASTGLAGGTDTQYF
TRBV6-1	many	TRBJ1-2	CASSDGPFGHYGYTF
TRBV6-2/TRBV6-3	many	TRBJ2-1	CASSYSTSGSWNEQFF
TRBV28	.	TRBJ1-2	CASSGPPPDGKSAF
TRBV12-5	many	TRBJ1-5	CASGLAYSNQPQHF
TRBV2	many	TRBJ2-3	CASSEGWGHTDTQYF
TRBV6-1	many	TRBJ1-2	CASSSREALNYGYTF
TRBV29-1	few	TRBJ2-7	CSVSDRGEGEQYF